This T cell receptor beta chain was profiled in a study of T cells in Graves' hyperthyroidism and ophthalmopathy. Study results and caveats: Ophthalmopathy, which appeared later, was predicted by the model a median roughly 6.4 months before onset. Most clonotypes expanded in thyroid above 0.001 were likewise present in blood.

It was roughly 10 ml of fresh peripheral blood that supplied the PBMCs. Authors of the study amplified TCR beta CDR3 regions from RNA transcripts. HTBI primers were employed in a first-round RT-PCR of the TCR CDR3. TCRdb re-called the multiplex PCR reads through MiXCR, storing one row per CDR3 protein. The sample has about 360,000 distinct CDR3 sequences, less than 15% seen once. V was pared by 3 bases and J by 2 bases, with 8 bases of the junction left unmatched. Germline assignment: CDR1 KGHDR and CDR2 SFDVKD. The CDR3 covers 16 residues. Only a few counts were recorded for this clonotype. Its antigen is not identified.

This receptor was taken from a woman aged 18-29 years with Graves' hyperthyroidism. The sample taken for sequencing was blood. This rearrangement joins TRBV24-1 to TRBJ2-7, with 8 bases matching TRBD2. CDR3 sequence: CATSDGLAGTTYEQYF. CDR3 DNA sequence: TGTGCCACCAGTGATGGCCTAGCGGGCACTACCTACGAGCAGTACTTC.